The clone carrying this TCR beta chain occurred many times. After removal of 2 bases from V and 0 bases from J, the junction contained 5 bases not matched to a gene. Germline-derived CDR1 and CDR2 are SGHRS and YFSETQ. The CDR3 is made up of 17 amino acids. The sample comes from a study of early T cells in non-severe SARS-CoV-2 infection. For the study at large: Unpaired chains resulted from sequencing bulk RNA of unsorted whole blood.

Unique molecular identifiers (one per individual cDNA molecule) were attached. One entry per CDR3 protein results from TCRdb running MiXCR on the 5' RACE reads. The sample consists of roughly 40,000 distinct CDR3 sequences, 3% to 4% of them appearing once. This chain links TRBV5-1 with TRBJ2-6; 7 bases map to TRBD2. The receptor's source is an adult who was a healthcare worker with PCR-confirmed SARS-CoV-2 infection or an uninfected control (not recorded which). Sequenced sample: whole blood. DNA of the CDR3: TGCGCCAGCAGCTTTCTAGCGGCTAGCTCTGGGGCCAACGTCCTGACTTTC. Encoded protein: CASSFLAASSGANVLTF.